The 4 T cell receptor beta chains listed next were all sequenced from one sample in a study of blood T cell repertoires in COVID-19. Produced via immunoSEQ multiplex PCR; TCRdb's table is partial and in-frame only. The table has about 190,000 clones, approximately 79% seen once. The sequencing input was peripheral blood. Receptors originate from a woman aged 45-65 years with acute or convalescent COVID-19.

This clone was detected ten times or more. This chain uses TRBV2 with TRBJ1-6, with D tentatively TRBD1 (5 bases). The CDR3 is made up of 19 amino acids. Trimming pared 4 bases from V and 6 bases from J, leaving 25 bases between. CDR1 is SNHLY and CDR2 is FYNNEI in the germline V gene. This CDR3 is CASSVIKGRTVTGNSPLHF. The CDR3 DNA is TGTGCCAGCAGTGTGATCAAGGGGCGTACAGTAACGGGTAATTCACCCCTCCACTTT.

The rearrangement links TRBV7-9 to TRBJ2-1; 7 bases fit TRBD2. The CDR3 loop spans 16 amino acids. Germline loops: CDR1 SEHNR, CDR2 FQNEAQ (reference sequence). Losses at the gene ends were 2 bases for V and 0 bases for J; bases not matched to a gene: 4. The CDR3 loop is CASSLSGVSSYNEQFF. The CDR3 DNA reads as TGTGCCAGCAGCTTAAGCGGGGTGAGCTCCTACAATGAGCAGTTCTTC.

The CDR3, as DNA: TGCGCCAGCAGCGTTCGCCCCGGGACAGACTATGGCTACACCTTC. Translating it yields CASSVRPGTDYGYTF. The chain couples TRBV5-1 to TRBJ1-2; 7 nucleotides match TRBD1. V trimming: 4 bases; J trimming: 3 bases; junction bases outside the gene matches: 9. In germline, CDR1 is SGHRS, CDR2 YFSETQ. This CDR3 comprises 15 residues.

The CDR3 protein is CAWSLGGQGNSPLHF. CDR3 bases: TGTGCCTGGAGTTTAGGCGGACAGGGGAATTCACCCCTCCACTTT. The rearrangement uses TRBV30 and TRBJ1-6, with 9 bases identical to TRBD1. Looked up from germline, CDR1 is GTSNPN and CDR2 is SVGIG (reference sequence). The CDR3 consists of 15 residues. The J segment lost 7 bases and the V segment lost 2 bases, leaving 6 bases of the junction unmatched. The full variable domain, rest sourced from reference TRBV30 and TRBJ1-6, is SQTIHQWPATLVQPVGSPLSLECTVEGTSNPNLYWYRQAAGRGLQLLFYSVGIGQISSEVPQNLSASRPQDRQFILSSKKLLLSDSGFYLCAWSLGGQGNSPLHFGNGTRLTVT.